The clone carrying this T cell receptor beta chain was found many times. The antigen remains undetermined. This record comes from a study of spatial heterogeneity in lung cancer. Findings of the study overall: Tumoral mutation counts were tracked by counts of expanded intratumoral alpha and beta TCRs.

Time point here: sample taken at primary tumor resection. A total of 72 untreated early-stage non-small cell lung cancer patients served as donors. Every molecule of TCR cDNA had its own unique molecular identifier. Each CDR3 protein is one row after TCRdb ran MiXCR on the 5' RACE reads. The sample shows 7,500 to 10,000 distinct CDR3 sequences, 14% of them seen only once. The V gene's germline CDR1 is DFQATT and CDR2 SNEGSKA (reference sequence). The CDR3 loop spans 16 amino acids. The rearrangement joins TRBV20-1 to TRBJ2-1, with D tentatively TRBD1 (8 bases). The sequences come from lung tumor tissue, collected at surgery. The clonotype comes from a male donor with early-stage non-small cell lung cancer. For the CDR3, the DNA is TGCAGCTCCTACACCGCCGGGACAGGCTCGGGGGGTGAGCAGTTCTTC. Translation: CSSYTAGTGSGGEQFF.